This T cell receptor (beta chain) derives from a study of chemoradiotherapy in HPV16-positive cancers. V lost 5 bases, J lost 6 bases, and 1 base stayed unmatched. Germline-derived CDR1 and CDR2 are SGHVS and FNYEAQ. This CDR3 contains 11 residues. Here immunoSEQ multiplex PCR was the method, and the copy in TCRdb shows in-frame clones only, minus some. The table shows 50,000 to 55,000 clones, with about 92% occurring only once. The TCR sequence derives from a human donor with HPV-associated anogenital cancer. Here the sequenced sample was blood, taken from a patient who underwent chemoradiotherapy. V gene TRBV7-6 combines with J gene TRBJ2-7; 7 nucleotides align to TRBD2. The CDR3 region has the DNA TGTGCCAGCAGCCGCGGGAGCGAGCAGTACTTC. It yields the protein CASSRGSEQYF. The complete variable domain, with remaining parts taken from reference TRBV7-6 and TRBJ2-7, reads GAGVSQSPRYKVTKRGQDVALRCDPISGHVSLYWYRQALGQGPEFLTYFNYEAQQDKSGLPNDRFSAERPEGSISTLTIQRTEQRDSAMYRCASSRGSEQYFGPGTRLTVT.